This TCR beta chain emerged from a study of blood T cell repertoires in COVID-19. Looking at the study overall: Sites across the United States, Italy and Spain contributed samples from acute and convalescent COVID-19.

Germline trimming cut 2 bases from V and 2 bases from J; bases unmatched to any gene: 4. Germline V CDR1 and CDR2: SGHRS, YFSETQ. The CDR3 runs to 15 residues. Per the authors' pipeline: Quantification of nucleated cells was approximated via reference gene primer amplification. The method was immunoSEQ multiplex PCR; TCRdb's version includes in-frame clones alone and lacks a portion of them. That table furnishes V, J and clone size, whereas the DNA furnished D and trimming. The table includes under 250,000 clones, about 89% detected once. The sample taken for sequencing was peripheral blood. The sequence was obtained from a woman aged 60-75 years who had recovered from COVID-19. The chain uses TRBV5-1 and TRBJ1-3; 7 nucleotides match TRBD1. CDR3 sequence (DNA): TGCGCCAGCAGCTTAACAGGGGATCCTGGAAACACCATATATTTT. This codes for CASSLTGDPGNTIYF. Based on the CDR3 plus reference TRBV5-1 and TRBJ1-3, the full variable domain is KAGVTQTPRYLIKTRGQQVTLSCSPISGHRSVSWYQQTPGQGLQFLFEYFSETQRNKGNFPGRFSGRQFSNSRSEMNVSTLELGDSALYLCASSLTGDPGNTIYFGEGSWLTVV.